A single sample is the source of the 28 T cell receptor beta chains below, sequenced in a study of control samples from healthy donors and cancer patients. Generated by immunoSEQ multiplex PCR, the TCRdb table keeps only in-frame clones and is missing some. The repertoire includes 96,000 or so clones, 93% of them detected once, and approximately 8% sits in the top ten. Sequenced: blood. The source of these receptors is a man between 18 and 35 years old in good health.

The chain has TRBV19 and TRBJ2-3; D unresolved. The germline gives CDR1 LNHDA, CDR2 SQIVND (reference sequence). CDR3 length equals 12 residues. The V end lost 6 bases, the J end lost 6 bases, and 10 bases lay between the germline ends. Written as DNA, the CDR3 is TGTGCCAGTAGCCTCCTCGGGGATACGCAGTATTTT. Amino acids: CASSLLGDTQYF.

The chain recombines TRBV30 with TRBJ1-1; D gene unclear. The CDR3 runs to 13 residues. Trimming cost V 5 bases and J 0 bases, with 10 bases left between them. Germline V CDR1 and CDR2: GTSNPN, SVGIG (reference sequence). CDR3 nucleotide sequence: TGTGCCTGGTCCCCAGCCATGAACACTGAAGCTTTCTTT. The encoded protein is CAWSPAMNTEAFF.

This sequence joins TRBV11-2 and TRBJ1-2; D may be TRBD1 (6 bases). From germline, CDR1 is SGHAT and CDR2 FQNNGV. V gave up 1 base and J gave up 5 bases, with 11 bases separating them. CDR3 length equals 14 residues. The CDR3 nucleotides read TGTGCCAGCAGCTTAGCACAGCAGGGGTATGGCTACACCTTC. This encodes CASSLAQQGYGYTF.

This chain connects TRBV27 to TRBJ1-2; D is possibly TRBD1 (6 bases). Per germline, CDR1 MNHEY and CDR2 SMNVEV (reference sequence). The V end was cut by 3 bases, the J end by 2 bases, with 16 bases between. The CDR3 is 16 amino acids. The chain's CDR3 is CASSFAGGQTNYGYTF. The CDR3 nucleotides read TGTGCCAGCAGTTTTGCCGGAGGACAGACCAACTATGGCTACACCTTC.

The rearrangement links TRBV7-9 to TRBJ2-7; a possible D gene is TRBD1 (7 bases). Germline CDR1 SEHNR, CDR2 FQNEAQ (reference sequence). This CDR3 has 14 amino acids. V was pared by 5 bases and J by 4 bases, with 15 bases between. The CDR3 DNA reads as TGTGCCAGCAGCCCCGCGGGACAGTCTTACGAGCAGTACTTC. It encodes CASSPAGQSYEQYF.

This clone was counted a few times. J is TRBJ2-5 and V is TRBV4-2; tentative D call: TRBD2 (5 bases). Germline CDR1 is LGHNA and CDR2 is YNFKEQ. The CDR3 is 15 residues long. V was clipped by 2 bases and J by 5 bases, with 15 bases between them. The chain's CDR3 is CASSQQIMTTETQYF. The DNA for the CDR3 is TGTGCCAGCAGCCAACAGATAATGACTACCGAGACCCAGTACTTC.

The chain is built from TRBV18 and TRBJ1-1; 7 bases map to TRBD1. V was clipped by 3 bases and J by 0 bases; unmatched bases: 10. The CDR3 has 17 amino acids. Germline CDR1 KGHSH, CDR2 LQKENI. This CDR3 is CASSPRQGPSMNTEAFF. CDR3 coding DNA: TGTGCCAGCTCACCGAGACAGGGTCCGTCCATGAACACTGAAGCTTTCTTT.

The V gene is TRBV9, the J gene TRBJ1-3, with D hard to call. Germline V CDR1 and CDR2: SGDLS, YYNGEE. The V end was cut by 1 base, the J end by 2 bases, with 10 bases between. The CDR3 totals 15 residues. The CDR3 nucleotides are TGTGCCAGCAGCGTATCGGGAATCCCTGGAAACACCATATATTTT. It is translated as CASSVSGIPGNTIYF.

V and J are TRBV27 and TRBJ2-2; D is unresolved. Germline V gene sequence: CDR1 MNHEY, CDR2 SMNVEV (reference sequence). The CDR3 is made up of 13 amino acids. V lost 10 bases to trimming and J lost 0 bases, with 9 bases between them. CDR3 residues: CATYIPNTGELFF. CDR3 nucleotides: TGTGCCACCTACATCCCGAACACCGGGGAGCTGTTTTTT.

The chain employs TRBV30 and TRBJ2-7; TRBD1 aligns across 7 bases. CDR1 is GTSNPN and CDR2 is SVGIG in the germline V gene (reference sequence). The CDR3 has 15 amino acids. V lost 3 bases to trimming and J lost 5 bases; unmatched junction nucleotides: 13. The CDR3 nucleotides read TGTGCCTGGAGCCTTAACAGGGGTCGAAAAAACGAGCAGTACTTC. Protein: CAWSLNRGRKNEQYF. Full variable domain (missing parts from reference TRBV30 and TRBJ2-7): SQTIHQWPATLVQPVGSPLSLECTVEGTSNPNLYWYRQAAGRGLQLLFYSVGIGQISSEVPQNLSASRPQDRQFILSSKKLLLSDSGFYLCAWSLNRGRKNEQYFGPGTRLTVT.

V and J are TRBV19 and TRBJ2-1; D not certain. The V and J ends lost 5 bases and 7 bases respectively, with 9 bases between them. This CDR3 comprises 12 residues. Germline CDR1 LNHDA, CDR2 SQIVND (reference sequence). This CDR3 reads CASSPSPNEQFF. CDR3 DNA sequence: TGTGCCAGTAGTCCTTCCCCAAATGAGCAGTTCTTC. The whole variable domain, filled in from reference TRBV19 and TRBJ2-1, reads DGGITQSPKYLFRKEGQNVTLSCEQNLNHDAMYWYRQDPGQGLRLIYYSQIVNDFQKGDIAEGYSVSREKKESFPLTVTSAQKNPTAFYLCASSPSPNEQFFGPGTRLTVL.

This chain joins TRBV4-1 and TRBJ1-2; weak D call: TRBD1 (6 bases). V was pared by 1 base and J by 5 bases, with 11 bases between. CDR3 length: 14 amino acids. Germline CDR1 and CDR2: MGHRA and YSYEKL. The CDR3, as DNA: TGCGCCAGCAGCCAAGCAGCAGGGGAGTATGGCTACACCTTC. Residues: CASSQAAGEYGYTF.

The chain couples TRBV28 to TRBJ2-1; 14 bases map to TRBD2. This CDR3 is 14 amino acids long. Losses at the gene ends were 4 bases for V and 7 bases for J; bases not matched to a gene: 0. Per germline, CDR1 MDHEN and CDR2 SYDVKM. CDR3 bases: TGTGCCAGCAGTTGGACTAGCGGGAGGAATGAGCAGTTCTTC. It specifies CASSWTSGRNEQFF.

The rearrangement links TRBV19 to TRBJ1-6; D not resolved. The CDR3 runs to 13 residues. CDR1 and CDR2 (germline): LNHDA, SQIVND (reference sequence). V was shortened by 3 bases and J by 10 bases, with 10 bases between the two germline ends. CDR3 coding DNA: TGTGCCAGTAGTATTCGGAGCGACTCACCCCTCCACTTT. It yields the protein CASSIRSDSPLHF.

The chain joins TRBV27 to TRBJ1-3, with D possibly being TRBD1 (5 bases). From germline, CDR1 is MNHEY and CDR2 SMNVEV (reference sequence). V dropped 5 bases and J dropped 2 bases, with 13 bases sitting between them. CDR3 length: 15 residues. The CDR3 loop is CASSLQGSAGNTIYF. The CDR3 region has the DNA TGTGCCAGCAGTCTTCAGGGCTCGGCTGGAAACACCATATATTTT.

As DNA, the CDR3 is TGTGCCAGCTTGTTGGGCGGGGAGCTGTTTTTT. It yields the protein CASLLGGELFF. The rearrangement uses TRBV6-5 and TRBJ2-2, with D hard to call. The germline CDR1 and CDR2 sequences are MNHEY and SVGAGI. V was pared by 8 bases and J by 7 bases, with 8 bases between. The CDR3 spans 11 residues.

The rearrangement uses TRBV7-9 and TRBJ2-1; D not resolved. The CDR3 extends over 12 amino acids. CDR1 is SEHNR and CDR2 is FQNEAQ in the germline V gene (reference sequence). Trimming pared 1 base from V and 8 bases from J, leaving 6 bases between. In nucleotides, the CDR3 is TGTGCCAGCAGCTTAGATAGGCATGAGCAGTTCTTC. Protein product: CASSLDRHEQFF.

V usage is TRBV6-2 or TRBV6-3 and J usage is TRBJ1-2; possibly TRBD1 for D (5 bases). The CDR3 runs to 14 residues. Germline V gene lookup returns CDR1 MNHEY and CDR2 SVGEGT. V gave up 2 bases and J gave up 8 bases, with 15 bases separating them. The CDR3 loop is CASSYRGLLSGYTF. As DNA, the CDR3 is TGTGCCAGCAGTTACCGGGGCCTCCTATCAGGCTACACCTTC.

This chain joins TRBV20-1 and TRBJ2-1, with D perhaps being TRBD1 or TRBD2 (5 bases each). Germline CDR1 and CDR2: DFQATT and SNEGSKA (reference sequence). The CDR3 has 11 amino acids. Trimming cost V 8 bases and J 10 bases, with 15 bases left between them. CDR3 sequence reads: CSCSGTVEQFF. The CDR3 bases are TGCAGTTGTTCCGGGACGGTAGAGCAGTTCTTC.

The chain has TRBV19 and TRBJ1-4; D is undetermined. The V end lost 1 base, the J end lost 2 bases, and 5 bases lay between the germline ends. CDR3 size: 14 residues. From germline, CDR1 is LNHDA and CDR2 SQIVND (reference sequence). The DNA for the CDR3 is TGTGCCAGTAGTATAGCCCCTACTAATGAAAAACTGTTTTTT. It specifies CASSIAPTNEKLFF.

The gene calls are TRBV7-9 and TRBJ1-2; D not certain. Germline V CDR1 and CDR2: SEHNR, FQNEAQ (reference sequence). The CDR3 sequence is 15 residues long. Trimming took 2 bases from V and 6 from J, leaving 16 bases between them. This CDR3 is CASSLSRESADGYTF. The CDR3 DNA is TGTGCCAGCAGCTTAAGTCGGGAGTCGGCGGATGGCTACACCTTC.

The chain uses TRBV5-1 and TRBJ1-1; 7 bases match TRBD1. The ends lost 4 bases at V and 6 bases at J; junction bases unmatched: 6. This CDR3 is built from 13 residues. Germline V CDR1 and CDR2: SGHRS, YFSETQ. The CDR3 DNA reads as TGCGCCAGCAGCGCGACAGGGAGCGCTGAAGCTTTCTTT. It codes for CASSATGSAEAFF.

The chain links TRBV15 to TRBJ1-4, with D possibly being TRBD1 (5 bases). Per the germline V gene, CDR1 is LNHNV and CDR2 is YYDKDF (reference sequence). The CDR3 sequence is 15 residues long. V was shortened by 2 bases and J by 0 bases, with 7 bases between the two germline ends. CDR3 protein: CATSRWGATNEKLFF. DNA of the CDR3: TGTGCCACCAGCAGATGGGGCGCAACTAATGAAAAACTGTTTTTT.

The chain has TRBV11-2 and TRBJ1-4, with 9 bases identical to TRBD1. In germline, CDR1 is SGHAT, CDR2 FQNNGV. Trimming at V came to 5 bases and at J to 4 bases, leaving 5 bases not matched to a gene. This CDR3 spans 15 amino acids. CDR3 in amino acids: CASSKDRGGNEKLFF. As DNA, the CDR3 is TGTGCCAGCAGCAAGGACAGGGGAGGTAATGAAAAACTGTTTTTT.

The gene calls are TRBV27 and TRBJ1-3; possibly TRBD1 for D (6 bases). This CDR3 contains 15 residues. Germline V gene data show CDR1 as MNHEY and CDR2 as SMNVEV (reference sequence). The V end was cut by 5 bases, the J end by 4 bases, with 15 bases between. DNA of the CDR3: TGTGCCAGCAGTAAGGAAGGGGGGCGAGGAAACACCATATATTTT. It specifies CASSKEGGRGNTIYF.

This chain uses TRBV4-2 with TRBJ2-7; 9 nucleotides line up with TRBD2. Germline CDR1 reads LGHNA; CDR2 reads YNFKEQ. The ends lost 0 bases at V and 7 bases at J; junction bases unmatched: 10. This CDR3 contains 16 residues. The CDR3 sequence is CASSQDGLAGVGEQYF. CDR3 in DNA: TGTGCCAGCAGCCAAGATGGGTTAGCGGGAGTAGGGGAGCAGTACTTC.

This rearrangement joins TRBV20-1 to TRBJ1-5, with TRBD1 matching over 7 bases. From germline, CDR1 is DFQATT and CDR2 SNEGSKA (reference sequence). There are 13 residues in the CDR3. J lost 6 bases, V lost 3 bases, and 5 bases had no gene match. The CDR3 spells CSASMTGFQPQHF. CDR3 coding DNA: TGCAGTGCTAGTATGACAGGGTTTCAGCCCCAGCATTTT.

The gene calls are TRBV2 and TRBJ2-2; D ambiguous. V lost 4 bases and J 4 bases, leaving 13 bases between the germline ends. Germline V lookup: CDR1 SNHLY, CDR2 FYNNEI. The CDR3 has 15 amino acids. The CDR3: CASSVQISFTGELFF. The CDR3 DNA sequence: TGTGCCAGCAGTGTCCAAATTTCATTCACCGGGGAGCTGTTTTTT.